This T cell receptor beta chain was identified during a study of shared clonotypes between healthy human individuals. Between the trimmed V and J ends, which lost 4 bases and 3 bases, there was a span of 16 bases. Germline V gives CDR1 SGHRS, CDR2 YFSETQ. The CDR3 sequence is 15 residues long. Here immunoSEQ multiplex PCR was the method, and the copy in TCRdb shows in-frame clones only, minus some. The data show some 980,000 clones, over 60% seen once. The source material was memory CD4+ T cells sorted from blood. Subset in this sample: CD45RA-negative fraction. The origin of this receptor is a man aged 18 to 35 in good health. The chain has TRBV5-1 and TRBJ1-1; D may be TRBD1 (5 bases). The CDR3 spells CASSRGPGADTEAFF. The CDR3 DNA follows: TGCGCCAGCAGCCGAGGTCCTGGGGCAGACACTGAAGCTTTCTTT.